The TCR beta chain under discussion was sequenced for a study of CD8+CD57+ T cells in acquired aplastic anemia. About the study: Each DNA sample taken from sorted CD4+ and CD8+ cells came to 2.5 to 4 ug on average. Study-level points and caveats: Comparison of patients with controls identified about 27 shared CD8+ CDR3 sequences.

Only patients with CD8+CD57+ cell expansion on flow cytometry were chosen for sequencing. Everyone among the patients had severe acquired aplastic anemia. Among the patients, none had received any therapy at the time of blood sampling. To note about this clonotype: Its matching antigen is unknown.

The germline V gene has CDR1 KGHDR and CDR2 SFDVKD. This CDR3 is built from 14 residues. V lost 4 bases, J lost 15 bases, and 14 bases stayed unmatched. Genomic DNA, serving as template, underwent TCR beta VDJ and CDR3 profiling. One entry per CDR3 protein, called by TCRdb with MiXCR from the reads. The sample holds around 430,000 distinct CDR3 sequences, over 25% seen once. V is TRBV24-1 and J is TRBJ2-3; 8 bases map to TRBD2. The source material was sorted CD4+, CD8+, or CD8+CD57+ T cells (not recorded which) from PBMCs. The sequence was collected from a human donor with aplastic anemia. The CDR3 sequence is CATSDPLGGGQKYF. CDR3 DNA sequence: TGTGCCACCAGTGACCCCTTGGGCGGGGGGCAAAAATATTTT.